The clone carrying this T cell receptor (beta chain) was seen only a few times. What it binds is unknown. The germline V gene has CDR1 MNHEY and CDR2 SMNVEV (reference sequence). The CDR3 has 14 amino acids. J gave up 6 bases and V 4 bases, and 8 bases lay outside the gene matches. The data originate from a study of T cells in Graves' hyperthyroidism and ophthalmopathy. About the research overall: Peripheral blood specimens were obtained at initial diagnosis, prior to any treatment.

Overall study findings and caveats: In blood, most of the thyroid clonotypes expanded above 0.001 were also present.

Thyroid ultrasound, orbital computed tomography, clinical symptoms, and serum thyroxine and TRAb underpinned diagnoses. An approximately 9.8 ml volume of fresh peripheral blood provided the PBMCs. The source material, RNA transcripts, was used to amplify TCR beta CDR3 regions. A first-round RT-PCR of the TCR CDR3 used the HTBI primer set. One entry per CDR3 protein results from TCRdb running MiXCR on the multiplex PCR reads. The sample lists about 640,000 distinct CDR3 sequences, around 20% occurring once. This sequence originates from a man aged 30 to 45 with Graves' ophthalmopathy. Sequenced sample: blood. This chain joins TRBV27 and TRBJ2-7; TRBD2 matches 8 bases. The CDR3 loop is CASSWASGRGEQYF. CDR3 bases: TGTGCCAGCAGTTGGGCCAGCGGGAGAGGCGAGCAGTACTTC.